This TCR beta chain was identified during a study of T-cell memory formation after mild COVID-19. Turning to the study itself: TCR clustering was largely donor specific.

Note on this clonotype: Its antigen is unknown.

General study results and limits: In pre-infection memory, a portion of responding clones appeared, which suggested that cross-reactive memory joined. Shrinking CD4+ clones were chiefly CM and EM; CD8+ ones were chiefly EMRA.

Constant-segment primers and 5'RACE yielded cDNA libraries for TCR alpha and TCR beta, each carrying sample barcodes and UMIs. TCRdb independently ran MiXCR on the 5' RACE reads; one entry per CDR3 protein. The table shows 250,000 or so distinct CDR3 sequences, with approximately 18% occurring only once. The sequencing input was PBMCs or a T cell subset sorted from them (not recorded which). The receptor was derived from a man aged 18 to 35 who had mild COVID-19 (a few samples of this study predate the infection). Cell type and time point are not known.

The CDR3 nucleotides are TGTGCCAGCACTGAGTCGGCGGGGGGATACAATGAGCAGTTCTTC. Residues: CASTESAGGYNEQFF. The chain couples TRBV5-4 to TRBJ2-1; 8 nucleotides match TRBD2. CDR3 length: 15 amino acids. From germline, CDR1 is SGHNT and CDR2 YYREEE (reference sequence). Trimming removed 6 bases from V and 4 bases from J; junction bases left unmatched: 9.